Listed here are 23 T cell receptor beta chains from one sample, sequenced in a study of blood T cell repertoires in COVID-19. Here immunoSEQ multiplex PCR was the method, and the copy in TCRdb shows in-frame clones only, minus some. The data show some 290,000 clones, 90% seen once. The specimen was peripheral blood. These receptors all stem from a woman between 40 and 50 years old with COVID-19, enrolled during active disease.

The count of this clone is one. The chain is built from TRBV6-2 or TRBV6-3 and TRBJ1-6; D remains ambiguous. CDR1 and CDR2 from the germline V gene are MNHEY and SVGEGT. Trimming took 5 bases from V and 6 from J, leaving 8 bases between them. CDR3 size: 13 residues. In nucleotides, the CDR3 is TGTGCCAGCAGTGACCGGGGTAATTCACCCCTCCACTTT. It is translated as CASSDRGNSPLHF.

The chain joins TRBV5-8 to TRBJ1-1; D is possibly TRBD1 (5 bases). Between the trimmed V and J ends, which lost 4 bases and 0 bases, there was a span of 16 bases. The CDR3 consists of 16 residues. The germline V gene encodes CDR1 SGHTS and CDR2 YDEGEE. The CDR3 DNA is TGTGCCAGCAGCCGACCGACAACAGGATTGAACACTGAAGCTTTCTTT. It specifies CASSRPTTGLNTEAFF.

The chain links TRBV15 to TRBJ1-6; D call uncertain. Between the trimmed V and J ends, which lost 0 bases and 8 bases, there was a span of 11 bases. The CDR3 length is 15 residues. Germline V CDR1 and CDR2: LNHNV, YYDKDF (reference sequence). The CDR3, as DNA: TGTGCCACCAGCAGAGATATCTTACGCGATTCACCCCTCCACTTT. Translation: CATSRDILRDSPLHF.

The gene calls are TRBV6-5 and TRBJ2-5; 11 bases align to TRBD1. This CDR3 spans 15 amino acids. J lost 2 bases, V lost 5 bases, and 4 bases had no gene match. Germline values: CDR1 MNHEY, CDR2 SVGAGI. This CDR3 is CASSPWDRGQETQYF. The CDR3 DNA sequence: TGTGCCAGCAGTCCCTGGGACAGGGGGCAAGAGACCCAGTACTTC.

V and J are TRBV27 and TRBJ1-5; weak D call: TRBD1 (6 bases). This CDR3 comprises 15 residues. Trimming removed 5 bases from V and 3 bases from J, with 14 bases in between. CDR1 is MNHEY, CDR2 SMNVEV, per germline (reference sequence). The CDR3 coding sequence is TGTGCCAGCAGTGGGTTCGGGGACAACAATCAGCCCCAGCATTTT. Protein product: CASSGFGDNNQPQHF.

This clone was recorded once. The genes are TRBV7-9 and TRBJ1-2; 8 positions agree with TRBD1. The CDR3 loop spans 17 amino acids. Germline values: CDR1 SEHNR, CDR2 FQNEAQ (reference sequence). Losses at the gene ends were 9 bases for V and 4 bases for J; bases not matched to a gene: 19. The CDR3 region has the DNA TGTGCCAGTTCGAGACCGGACAGGGCGAAGCTCGGCTATGGCTACACCTTC. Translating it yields CASSRPDRAKLGYGYTF.

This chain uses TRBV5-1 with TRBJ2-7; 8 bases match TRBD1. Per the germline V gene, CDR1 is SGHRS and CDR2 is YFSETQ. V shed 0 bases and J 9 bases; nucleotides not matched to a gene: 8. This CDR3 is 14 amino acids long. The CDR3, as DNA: TGCGCCAGCAGCTTGGACGGGACAGGCCAGGGGCAGTACTTC. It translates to CASSLDGTGQGQYF.

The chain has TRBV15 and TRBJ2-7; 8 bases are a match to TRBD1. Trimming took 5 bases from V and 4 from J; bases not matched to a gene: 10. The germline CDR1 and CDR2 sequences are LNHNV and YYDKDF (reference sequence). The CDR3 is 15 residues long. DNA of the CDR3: TGTGCCACCAGCGGCGGACAGGGATGGGGGTACGAGCAGTACTTC. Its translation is CATSGGQGWGYEQYF.

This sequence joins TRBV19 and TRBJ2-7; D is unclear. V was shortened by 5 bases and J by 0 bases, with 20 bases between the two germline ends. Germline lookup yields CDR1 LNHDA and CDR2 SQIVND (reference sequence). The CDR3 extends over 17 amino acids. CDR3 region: CASSPFSRFSSSYEQYF. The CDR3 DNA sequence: TGTGCCAGTAGTCCGTTCTCCAGGTTCTCAAGCTCCTACGAGCAGTACTTC.

This chain's CDR3 is CASARSRDRPTEQYF. The DNA for the CDR3 is TGTGCCAGCGCGAGGTCCCGGGACAGGCCTACAGAGCAGTACTTC. V gene TRBV19 combines with J gene TRBJ2-7; 8 nucleotides agree with TRBD1. Per the germline V gene, CDR1 is LNHDA and CDR2 is SQIVND (reference sequence). The ends lost 9 bases at V and 7 bases at J; junction bases unmatched: 17. The CDR3 has 15 residues.

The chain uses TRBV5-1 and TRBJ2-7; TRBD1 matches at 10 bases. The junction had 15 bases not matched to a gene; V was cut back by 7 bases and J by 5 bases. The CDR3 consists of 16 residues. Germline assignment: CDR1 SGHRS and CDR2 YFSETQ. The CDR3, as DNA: TGCGCCAGCGCATGGGGGGGCCGGGACAGGGGCAACGAGCAGTACTTC. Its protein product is CASAWGGRDRGNEQYF.

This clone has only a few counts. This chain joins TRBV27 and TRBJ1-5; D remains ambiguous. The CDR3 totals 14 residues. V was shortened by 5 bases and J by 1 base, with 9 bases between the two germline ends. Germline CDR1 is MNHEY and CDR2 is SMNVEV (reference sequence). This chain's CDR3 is CASSPVRSNQPQHF. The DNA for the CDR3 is TGTGCCAGCAGTCCTGTCAGGAGCAATCAGCCCCAGCATTTT.

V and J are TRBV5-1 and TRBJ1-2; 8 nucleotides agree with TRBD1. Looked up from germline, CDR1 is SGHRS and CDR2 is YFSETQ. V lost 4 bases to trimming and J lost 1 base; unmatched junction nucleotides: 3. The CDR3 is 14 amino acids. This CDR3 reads CASSTTGGNYGYTF. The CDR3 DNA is TGCGCCAGCAGCACTACAGGGGGTAACTATGGCTACACCTTC.

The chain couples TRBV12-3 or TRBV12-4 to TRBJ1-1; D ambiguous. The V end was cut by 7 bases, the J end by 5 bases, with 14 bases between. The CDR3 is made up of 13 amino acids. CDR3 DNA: TGTGCCAGCATCTTGCGCGTTACTACTGAAGCTTTCTTT. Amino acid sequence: CASILRVTTEAFF.

The CDR3 loop is CASCAVATGELFF. The CDR3 bases are TGTGCCAGCTGCGCTGTTGCCACCGGGGAGCTGTTTTTT. The rearrangement joins TRBV19 to TRBJ2-2, with no clear D. Germline assignment: CDR1 LNHDA and CDR2 SQIVND (reference sequence). The CDR3 totals 13 residues. The germline V and J ends were trimmed by 9 bases and 4 bases, with 12 bases remaining between them.

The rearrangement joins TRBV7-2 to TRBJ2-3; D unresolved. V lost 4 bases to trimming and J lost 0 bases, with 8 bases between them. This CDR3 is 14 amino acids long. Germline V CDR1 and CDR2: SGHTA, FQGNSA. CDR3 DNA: TGTGCCAGCAGCTCGAGGCCCAGCACAGATACGCAGTATTTT. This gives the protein CASSSRPSTDTQYF. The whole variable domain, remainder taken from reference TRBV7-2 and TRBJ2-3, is GAGVSQSPSNKVTEKGKDVELRCDPISGHTALYWYRQSLGQGLEFLIYFQGNSAPDKSGLPSDRFSAERTGGSVSTLTIQRTQQEDSAVYLCASSSRPSTDTQYFGPGTRLTVL.

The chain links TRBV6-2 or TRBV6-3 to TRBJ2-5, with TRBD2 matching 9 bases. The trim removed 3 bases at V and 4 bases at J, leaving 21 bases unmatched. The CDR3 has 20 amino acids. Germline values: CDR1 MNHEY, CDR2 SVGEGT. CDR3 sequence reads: CASSYTLAGGFQEEGETQYF. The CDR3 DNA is TGTGCCAGCAGTTATACACTAGCGGGCGGGTTCCAGGAGGAAGGAGAGACCCAGTACTTC.

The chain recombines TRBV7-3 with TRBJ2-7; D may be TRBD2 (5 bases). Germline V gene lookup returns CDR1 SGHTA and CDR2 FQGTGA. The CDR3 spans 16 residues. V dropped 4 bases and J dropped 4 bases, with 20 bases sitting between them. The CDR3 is CASSYAVVACFYEQYF. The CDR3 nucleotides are TGTGCCAGCAGCTATGCCGTGGTAGCGTGTTTTTACGAGCAGTACTTC.

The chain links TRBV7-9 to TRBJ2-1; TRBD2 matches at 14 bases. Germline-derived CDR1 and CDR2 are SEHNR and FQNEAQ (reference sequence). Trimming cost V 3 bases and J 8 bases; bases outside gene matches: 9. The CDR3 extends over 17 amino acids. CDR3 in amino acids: CASSFHWTSGGKDEQFF. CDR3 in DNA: TGTGCCAGCAGCTTCCACTGGACTAGCGGGGGGAAGGATGAGCAGTTCTTC.

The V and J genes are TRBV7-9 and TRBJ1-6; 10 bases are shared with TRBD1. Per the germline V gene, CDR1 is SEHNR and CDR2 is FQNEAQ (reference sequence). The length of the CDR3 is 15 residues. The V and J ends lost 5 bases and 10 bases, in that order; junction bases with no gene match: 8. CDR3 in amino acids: CASSPHGTGASPLHF. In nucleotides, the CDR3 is TGTGCCAGCAGCCCCCACGGGACAGGGGCGTCACCCCTCCACTTT.

The CDR3 reads CATSRRRSQGILNYGYTF. In DNA, the CDR3 is TGTGCCACCAGCAGAAGGAGGTCACAAGGGATCTTAAACTATGGCTACACCTTC. The V call is TRBV15, the J call TRBJ1-2; D is undetermined. This CDR3 region has 18 residues. Germline CDR1 LNHNV, CDR2 YYDKDF (reference sequence). V was pared by 2 bases and J by 2 bases, with 21 bases between. Drawing the rest from reference TRBV15 and TRBJ1-2, the complete variable domain is DAMVIQNPRYQVTQFGKPVTLSCSQTLNHNVMYWYQQKSSQAPKLLFHYYDKDFNNEADTPDNFQSRRPNTSFCFLDIRSPGLGDTAMYLCATSRRRSQGILNYGYTFGSGTRLTVV.

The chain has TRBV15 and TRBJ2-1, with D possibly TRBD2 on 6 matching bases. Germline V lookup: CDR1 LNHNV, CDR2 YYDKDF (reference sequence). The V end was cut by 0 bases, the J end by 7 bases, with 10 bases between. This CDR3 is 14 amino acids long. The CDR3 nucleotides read TGTGCCACCAGCAGAGATAGGAGGGGTAATGAGCAGTTCTTC. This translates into CATSRDRRGNEQFF.

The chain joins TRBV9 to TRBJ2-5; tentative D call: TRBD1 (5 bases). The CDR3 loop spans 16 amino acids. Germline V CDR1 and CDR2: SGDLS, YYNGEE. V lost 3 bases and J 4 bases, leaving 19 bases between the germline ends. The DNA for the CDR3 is TGTGCCAGCAGCGCCAACAGGAATCGGATGAGAGAGACCCAGTACTTC. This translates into CASSANRNRMRETQYF.